The rows below give T cell receptor beta chains drawn from one sample of a study of CD8 T cells in Susac syndrome. From the immunoSEQ multiplex PCR reads, TCRdb called clonotypes with MiXCR, one entry per CDR3 protein. The data show some 200,000 distinct CDR3 sequences, approximately 96% seen once. Sequenced material: CD4+ T cells from PBMCs. The receptors shown here come from a human donor with Susac syndrome. The CDR3 runs from the conserved cysteine through the conserved F or W. D genes are given only for firm matches. The size entry is marked missing in some rows and otherwise reads once, few, many or a size class.

abundance: .
d_gene: TRBD1
j_gene: TRBJ2-1
v_gene: TRBV5-1
CDR3aa: CASSPRAGTGISEQFF
CDR3nt: TGCGCCAGCAGCCCGAGGGCCGGGACAGGAATCTCTGAGCAGTTCTTC

abundance: once
d_gene: .
j_gene: TRBJ2-2
v_gene: TRBV7-3
CDR3aa: CASSFLAQSYANTGELFF
CDR3nt: TGTGCCAGCAGCTTTCTAGCGCAATCCTACGCGAACACCGGGGAGCTGTTTTTT

abundance: .
d_gene: .
j_gene: TRBJ2-5
v_gene: TRBV21-1
CDR3aa: CASSYRPVGLQETQYF
CDR3nt: TGTGCCAGCAGCTACCGGCCGGTGGGCTTGCAAGAGACCCAGTACTTC

abundance: .
d_gene: TRBD1
j_gene: TRBJ2-7
v_gene: TRBV12-3/TRBV12-4
CDR3aa: CASSLRAGGEQYF
CDR3nt: TGTGCCAGCAGTTTACGGGCAGGGGGCGAGCAGTACTTC

abundance: .
d_gene: TRBD1
j_gene: TRBJ1-2
v_gene: TRBV20-1
CDR3aa: CSARDGQAYGYTF
CDR3nt: TGCAGTGCTAGAGACGGACAGGCGTATGGCTACACCTTC

abundance: once
d_gene: .
j_gene: TRBJ1-1
v_gene: TRBV7-2
CDR3aa: CASSLIGGFMNTEAFF
CDR3nt: TGTGCCAGCAGCTTAATAGGAGGGTTTATGAACACTGAAGCTTTCTTT

abundance: .
d_gene: .
j_gene: TRBJ1-6
v_gene: TRBV2
CDR3aa: CASRKTVGNSPLHF
CDR3nt: TGTGCCAGCAGAAAAACAGTGGGTAATTCACCCCTCCACTTT

abundance: .
d_gene: TRBD1
j_gene: TRBJ1-2
v_gene: TRBV12-3/TRBV12-4
CDR3aa: CASSRLRTGNYGYTF
CDR3nt: TGTGCCAGCAGCCGGCTCCGGACAGGGAACTATGGCTACACCTTC

abundance: .
d_gene: .
j_gene: TRBJ1-5
v_gene: TRBV30
CDR3aa: CAWSTGSNQPQHF
CDR3nt: TGTGCCTGGAGTACAGGGAGCAATCAGCCCCAGCATTTT

abundance: .
d_gene: TRBD1
j_gene: TRBJ1-4
v_gene: TRBV29-1
CDR3aa: CSADRVGEKLFF
CDR3nt: TGCAGCGCGGACAGGGTGGGGGAAAAACTGTTTTTT

abundance: .
d_gene: .
j_gene: TRBJ2-5
v_gene: TRBV20-1
CDR3aa: CSAPHGETQYF
CDR3nt: TGCAGTGCTCCTCATGGAGAGACCCAGTACTTC

abundance: .
d_gene: .
j_gene: TRBJ2-6
v_gene: TRBV4-1
CDR3aa: CASSQDYPGSGANVLTF
CDR3nt: TGCGCCAGCAGCCAAGATTACCCGGGTTCTGGGGCCAACGTCCTGACTTTC

abundance: .
d_gene: TRBD1
j_gene: TRBJ1-1
v_gene: TRBV4-1
CDR3aa: CASSQGDRVGGQAFF
CDR3nt: TGCGCCAGCAGCCAAGGGGACAGGGTGGGTGGGCAAGCTTTCTTT

abundance: .
d_gene: TRBD2
j_gene: TRBJ2-5
v_gene: TRBV5-1
CDR3aa: CASFGGSQETQYF
CDR3nt: TGCGCCAGTTTCGGGGGGTCCCAAGAGACCCAGTACTTC

abundance: .
d_gene: .
j_gene: TRBJ1-2
v_gene: TRBV15
CDR3aa: CATSIQPDSSYGYTF
CDR3nt: TGTGCCACCAGCATACAACCTGACAGCAGCTATGGCTACACCTTC

abundance: .
d_gene: .
j_gene: TRBJ1-1
v_gene: TRBV5-6
CDR3aa: CASSLGWDRTEAFF
CDR3nt: TGTGCCAGCAGCTTGGGCTGGGACCGCACTGAAGCTTTCTTT

abundance: .
d_gene: TRBD1
j_gene: TRBJ1-5
v_gene: TRBV19
CDR3aa: CASSPETGGFNQPQHF
CDR3nt: TGTGCCAGTAGTCCCGAGACAGGGGGCTTCAATCAGCCCCAGCATTTT

abundance: few
d_gene: .
j_gene: TRBJ1-2
v_gene: TRBV19
CDR3aa: CASSIETNYGYTF
CDR3nt: TGTGCCAGTAGTATAGAGACCAACTATGGCTACACCTTC

abundance: .
d_gene: .
j_gene: TRBJ1-5
v_gene: TRBV5-6
CDR3aa: CASSSTDQPQHF
CDR3nt: TGTGCCAGCAGCTCGACAGATCAGCCCCAGCATTTT

abundance: .
d_gene: .
j_gene: TRBJ1-1
v_gene: TRBV5-1
CDR3aa: CASSLGGRDGRTEAFF
CDR3nt: TGCGCCAGCAGCTTGGGAGGGAGGGATGGAAGGACTGAAGCTTTCTTT

abundance: .
d_gene: .
j_gene: TRBJ1-6
v_gene: TRBV12-5
CDR3aa: CASGLAGRGNSPLHF
CDR3nt: TGTGCTAGTGGTTTGGCGGGGCGGGGGAATTCACCCCTCCACTTT

abundance: once
d_gene: .
j_gene: TRBJ2-2
v_gene: TRBV4-1
CDR3aa: CASKRGGGENTGELFF
CDR3nt: TGCGCCAGCAAAAGGGGCGGGGGCGAGAACACCGGGGAGCTGTTTTTT

abundance: .
d_gene: TRBD2
j_gene: TRBJ2-5
v_gene: TRBV6-5
CDR3aa: CASNQAGGPETQYF
CDR3nt: TGTGCCAGCAACCAAGCGGGGGGGCCAGAGACCCAGTACTTC

abundance: once
d_gene: .
j_gene: TRBJ2-7
v_gene: TRBV29-1
CDR3aa: CSVGASHPSYEQYF
CDR3nt: TGCAGCGTAGGGGCCAGTCACCCCTCCTACGAGCAGTACTTC

abundance: .
d_gene: .
j_gene: TRBJ2-5
v_gene: TRBV3-1
CDR3aa: CASSRRSETQYF
CDR3nt: TGTGCCAGCAGCCGACGCTCGGAGACCCAGTACTTC